This T cell receptor beta chain was captured by sequencing in a study of CD8+CD57+ T cells in acquired aplastic anemia. On the study more broadly: DNA per sorted CD4+ or CD8+ sample ranged 0.2 to 27.4 ug, averaging about 2.9 ug.

Germline CDR1 DFQATT, CDR2 SNEGSKA (reference sequence). Trimming took 5 bases from V and 3 from J, leaving 18 bases between them. The CDR3 consists of 15 residues. General study points: Patients showed no significant difference from controls in CD8+ Simpson's diversity.

Sequenced patients had shown CD8+CD57+ cell expansion by flow cytometry. Patients had received no therapy at the time of blood sampling. This clonotype was detected many times. Antigen unknown. Researchers used genomic DNA as the template to profile TCR beta VDJ and CDR3. TCRdb itself ran the reads through MiXCR, one entry per CDR3 protein. This sample carries around 150,000 distinct CDR3 sequences, 45% to 55% of them seen once, and the ten largest clones take 25% to 35%. The J gene is TRBJ2-3, the V gene TRBV20-1; the D gene is possibly TRBD2 (5 bases). The source material was sorted CD4+, CD8+, or CD8+CD57+ T cells (not recorded which) from PBMCs. The receptor was derived from a human donor with aplastic anemia. CDR3 DNA: TGCAGTGCTTCCCCCCGGGGTGGGTCGACAGATACGCAGTATTTT. Its translation: CSASPRGGSTDTQYF.